These 11 T cell receptor beta chains came from one sample sequenced in a study of cytomegalovirus exposure and HLA in healthy donors. 13 Jbeta primers and 60 Vbeta primers were used for the PCR. Assay: immunoSEQ multiplex PCR; the TCRdb copy retains only in-frame clones and omits some. The data hold 150,000 to 200,000 clones, with roughly 85% observed a single time. The sample comprised PBMCs. The receptors originated from a woman in her 50s in good health and CMV-seropositive.

The gene calls are TRBV7-9 and TRBJ2-2; TRBD1 agrees at 7 bases. CDR3 size: 15 residues. J lost 4 bases, V lost 4 bases, and 6 bases had no gene match. The germline gives CDR1 SEHNR, CDR2 FQNEAQ (reference sequence). CDR3 in amino acids: CASSYRQGGTGELFF. The CDR3 DNA follows: TGTGCCAGCAGCTATAGACAGGGTGGCACCGGGGAGCTGTTTTTT. Variable domain in full (rest from reference TRBV7-9 and TRBJ2-2): DTGVSQNPRHKITKRGQNVTFRCDPISEHNRLYWYRQTLGQGPEFLTYFQNEAQLEKSRLLSDRFSAERPKGSFSTLEIQRTEQGDSAMYLCASSYRQGGTGELFFGEGSRLTVL.

V is TRBV5-4 and J is TRBJ1-1; the match to TRBD1 covers 7 bases. The V and J ends lost 4 bases and 4 bases, in that order; junction bases with no gene match: 4. Germline lookup yields CDR1 SGHNT and CDR2 YYREEE (reference sequence). This CDR3 contains 13 residues. The CDR3 DNA follows: TGTGCCAGCAGCGCCGGGACAGTCACTGAAGCTTTCTTT. It yields the protein CASSAGTVTEAFF.

In its sample, this clone was seen once. The chain carries TRBV19 and TRBJ2-3; TRBD1 matches 9 bases. The CDR3 is 18 amino acids. V was clipped by 6 bases and J by 4 bases; unmatched bases: 17. Germline V CDR1 and CDR2: LNHDA, SQIVND (reference sequence). The CDR3 loop is CASRSLESWDREPDTQYF. CDR3 sequence (DNA): TGTGCCAGTAGATCCCTCGAAAGTTGGGACAGGGAGCCAGATACGCAGTATTTT.

The chain carries TRBV7-6 and TRBJ2-3, with 8 bases identical to TRBD2. This CDR3 is 16 amino acids long. V shed 5 bases and J 3 bases; nucleotides not matched to a gene: 10. In germline, CDR1 is SGHVS, CDR2 FNYEAQ. The CDR3 sequence: CASSPLGGGLTDTQYF. DNA for the CDR3: TGTGCCAGCAGCCCCCTAGGCGGGGGGCTGACAGATACGCAGTATTTT.

The chain uses TRBV13 and TRBJ1-2, with D tentatively TRBD1 (5 bases). This CDR3 spans 14 amino acids. CDR1 and CDR2 from the germline V gene are PRHDT and FYEKMQ (reference sequence). The V and J ends lost 5 bases and 5 bases respectively, with 15 bases between them. The CDR3 protein is CASSPPDKRYGYTF. CDR3 in DNA: TGTGCCAGCAGCCCCCCGGACAAAAGATATGGCTACACCTTC.

The chain combines TRBV7-2 with TRBJ2-5; D perhaps matches TRBD2 (6 bases). TRBJ2-7 explains the end of the DNA better; the J call may be wrong. From germline, CDR1 is SGHTA and CDR2 FQGNSA. The CDR3 extends over 14 amino acids. The CDR3 spells CASSLGPGVYEQYF. The DNA for the CDR3 is TGTGCCAGCAGCTTAGGCCCGGGGGTCTACGAGCAGTACTTC.

This clone was counted a few times. For the CDR3, the DNA is TGTGCCAGCAGTGGACTAACCACAGATACGCAGTATTTT. Translated: CASSGLTTDTQYF. V usage is TRBV2 and J usage is TRBJ2-3; a possible D gene is TRBD2 (5 bases). CDR1 SNHLY and CDR2 FYNNEI come from the germline V gene. This CDR3 has 13 amino acids. Deletions cut 4 bases from V and 2 bases from J, with 7 bases between.

V is TRBV13 and J is TRBJ2-1; a weak D match, TRBD2 (6 bases). Germline lookup yields CDR1 PRHDT and CDR2 FYEKMQ (reference sequence). The V end was cut by 1 base, the J end by 6 bases, with 7 bases between. This CDR3 spans 13 amino acids. CDR3: CASSLELANEQFF. Here the CDR3 DNA reads TGTGCCAGCAGCTTAGAACTAGCCAATGAGCAGTTCTTC. The full variable domain, in which reference TRBV13 and TRBJ2-1 provide the parts outside the CDR3, is AAGVIQSPRHLIKEKRETATLKCYPIPRHDTVYWYQQGPGQDPQFLISFYEKMQSDKGSIPDRFSAQQFSDYHSELNMSSLELGDSALYFCASSLELANEQFFGPGTRLTVL.

This chain links TRBV4-3 with TRBJ2-7; TRBD2 agrees at 7 bases. The DNA end lines up better with TRBJ2-4; the J call may be wrong. The V gene's germline CDR1 is LGHNA and CDR2 YSLEER. This CDR3 comprises 15 residues. The CDR3 sequence: CASSRGGSGTSIQYF. Here the CDR3 DNA reads TGCGCCAGCAGCCGGGGGGGTAGTGGGACGTCCATTCAGTACTTC.

The chain combines TRBV5-1 with TRBJ1-3, with 8 bases that match TRBD1. Germline CDR1 and CDR2: SGHRS and YFSETQ. V dropped 3 bases and J dropped 3; count of bases not matched to a gene: 8. The CDR3 is made up of 16 amino acids. CDR3 sequence reads: CASSSSTGVYGNTIYF. For the CDR3, the DNA is TGCGCCAGCAGCTCGTCGACAGGGGTATATGGAAACACCATATATTTT.

This chain links TRBV9 with TRBJ2-1; TRBD2 is a possible D gene (7 bases). The germline V gene encodes CDR1 SGDLS and CDR2 YYNGEE. With 0 bases removed from V and 7 bases from J, the gap between germline ends came to 17 bases. The CDR3 has 16 residues. The CDR3 protein is CASSVGWGGDGNEQFF. The CDR3 nucleotides read TGTGCCAGCAGCGTAGGATGGGGGGGCGACGGGAATGAGCAGTTCTTC.